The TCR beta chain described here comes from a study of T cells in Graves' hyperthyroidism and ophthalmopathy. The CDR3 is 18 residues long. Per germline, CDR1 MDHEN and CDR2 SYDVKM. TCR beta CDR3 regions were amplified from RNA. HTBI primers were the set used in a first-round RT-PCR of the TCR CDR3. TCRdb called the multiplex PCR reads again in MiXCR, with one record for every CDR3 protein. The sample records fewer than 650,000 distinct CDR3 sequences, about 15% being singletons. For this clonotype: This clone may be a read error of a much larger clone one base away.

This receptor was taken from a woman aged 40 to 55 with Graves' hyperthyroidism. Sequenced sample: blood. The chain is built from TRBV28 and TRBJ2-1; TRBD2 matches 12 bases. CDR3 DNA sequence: TGTGCCAGCAGATTACTAGCGGGAGGCCTAAGCTCCTACGATGAGCAGTTCTTC. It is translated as CASRLLAGGLSSYDEQFF.